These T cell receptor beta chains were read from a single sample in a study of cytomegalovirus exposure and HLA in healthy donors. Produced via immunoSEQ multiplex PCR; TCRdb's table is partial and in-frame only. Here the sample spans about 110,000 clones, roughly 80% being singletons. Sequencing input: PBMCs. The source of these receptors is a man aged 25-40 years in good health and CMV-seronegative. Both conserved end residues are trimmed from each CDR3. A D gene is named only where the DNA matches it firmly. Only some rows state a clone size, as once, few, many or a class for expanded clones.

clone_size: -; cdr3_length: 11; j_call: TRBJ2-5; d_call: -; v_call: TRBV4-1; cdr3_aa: ASSQSSSETQY
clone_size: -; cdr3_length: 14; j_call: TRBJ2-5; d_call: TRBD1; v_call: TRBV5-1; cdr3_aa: ASSLEQGVIGETQY
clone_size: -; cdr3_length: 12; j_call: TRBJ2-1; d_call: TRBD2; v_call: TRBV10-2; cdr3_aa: ASSESGTTNEQF
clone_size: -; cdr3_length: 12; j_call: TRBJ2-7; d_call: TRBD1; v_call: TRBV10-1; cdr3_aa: ASSDRTGVHEQY
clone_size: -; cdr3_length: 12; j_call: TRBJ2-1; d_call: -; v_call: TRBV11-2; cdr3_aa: ASSFGQGHNEQF
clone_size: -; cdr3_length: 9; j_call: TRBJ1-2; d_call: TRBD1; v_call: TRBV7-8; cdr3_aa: ASTTGGGYT
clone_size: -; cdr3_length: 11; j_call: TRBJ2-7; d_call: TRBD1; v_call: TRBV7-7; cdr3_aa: ASSPGQGYEQY
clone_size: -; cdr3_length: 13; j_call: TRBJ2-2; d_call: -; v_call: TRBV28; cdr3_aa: ASSLRTENTGELF
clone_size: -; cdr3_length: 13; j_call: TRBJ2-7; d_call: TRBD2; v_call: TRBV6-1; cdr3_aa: ASISPGGRTYEQY
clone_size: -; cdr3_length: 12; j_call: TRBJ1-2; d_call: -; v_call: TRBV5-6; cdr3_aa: ASSRGQGFYGYT
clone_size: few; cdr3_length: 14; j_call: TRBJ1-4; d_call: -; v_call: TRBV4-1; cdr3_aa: ASSQPTGSLNEKLF
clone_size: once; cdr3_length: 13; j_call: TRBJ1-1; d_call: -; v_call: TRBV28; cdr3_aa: ASTTAIAMNTEAF
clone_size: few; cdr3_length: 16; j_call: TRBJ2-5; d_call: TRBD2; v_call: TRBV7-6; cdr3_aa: ASSLVGGASGAQETQY
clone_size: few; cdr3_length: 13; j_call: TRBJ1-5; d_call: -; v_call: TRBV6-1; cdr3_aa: ASSEPGQGNQPQH
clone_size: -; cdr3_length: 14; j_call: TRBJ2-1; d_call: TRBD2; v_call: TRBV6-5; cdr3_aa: ASSYSPAGVYNEQF
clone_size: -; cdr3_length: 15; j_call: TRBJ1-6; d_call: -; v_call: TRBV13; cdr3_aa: ASSFTQRGSYNSPLH
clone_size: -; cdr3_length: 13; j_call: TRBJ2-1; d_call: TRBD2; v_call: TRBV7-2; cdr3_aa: ASSLSGGGYNEQF
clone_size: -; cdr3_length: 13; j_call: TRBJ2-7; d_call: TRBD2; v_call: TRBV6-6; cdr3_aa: ASTLGSGTSAEQY
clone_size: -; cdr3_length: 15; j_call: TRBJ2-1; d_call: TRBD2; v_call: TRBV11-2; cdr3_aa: ASSLLGTSGGANEQF
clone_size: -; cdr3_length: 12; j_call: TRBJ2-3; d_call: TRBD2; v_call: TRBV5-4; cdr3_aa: ASSLSGGIDTQY
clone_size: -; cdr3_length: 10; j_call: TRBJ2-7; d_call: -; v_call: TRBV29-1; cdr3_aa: SVTTSSYEQY
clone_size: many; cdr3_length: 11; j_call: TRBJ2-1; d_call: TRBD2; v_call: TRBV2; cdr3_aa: ASSLSGVNEQF
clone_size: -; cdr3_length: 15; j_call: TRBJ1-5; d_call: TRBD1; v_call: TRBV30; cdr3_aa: AWSVRIGTGITQPQH
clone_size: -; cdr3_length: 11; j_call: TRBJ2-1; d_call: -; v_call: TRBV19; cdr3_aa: ASRKIAYNEQF
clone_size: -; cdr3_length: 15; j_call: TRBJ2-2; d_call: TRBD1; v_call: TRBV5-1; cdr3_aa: ASSPGLQGAETGELF
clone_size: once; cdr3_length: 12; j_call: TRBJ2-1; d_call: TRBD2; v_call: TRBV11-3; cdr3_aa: ASSPRGALNEQF
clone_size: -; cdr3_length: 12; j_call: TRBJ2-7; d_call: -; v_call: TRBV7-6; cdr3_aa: ASSPSEGTYEQY
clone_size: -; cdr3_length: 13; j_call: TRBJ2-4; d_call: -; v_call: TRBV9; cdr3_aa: ASSPGGEAKNIQY
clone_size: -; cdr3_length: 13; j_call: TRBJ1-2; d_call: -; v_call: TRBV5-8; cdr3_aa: ASSPIERGLYGYT
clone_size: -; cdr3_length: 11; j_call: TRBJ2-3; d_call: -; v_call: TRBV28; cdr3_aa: ASSPPGSDTQY
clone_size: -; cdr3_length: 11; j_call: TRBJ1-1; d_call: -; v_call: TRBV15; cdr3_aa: ATSLTRGTEAF
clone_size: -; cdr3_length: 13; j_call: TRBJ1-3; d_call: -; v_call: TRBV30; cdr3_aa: AWNPTGMPGNTIY
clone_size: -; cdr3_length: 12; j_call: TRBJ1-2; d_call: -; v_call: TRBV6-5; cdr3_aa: ASSSTGSVWGYT
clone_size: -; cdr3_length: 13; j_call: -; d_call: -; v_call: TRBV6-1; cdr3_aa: ASSEVQTISYEQY
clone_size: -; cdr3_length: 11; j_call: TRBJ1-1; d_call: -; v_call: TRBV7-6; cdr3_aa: ASSFTGYTEAF
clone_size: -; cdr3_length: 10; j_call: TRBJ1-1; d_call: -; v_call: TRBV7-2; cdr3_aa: ASSPANRVAF
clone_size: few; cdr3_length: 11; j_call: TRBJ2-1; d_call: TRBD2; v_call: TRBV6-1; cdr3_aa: ARGGGPGNEQF
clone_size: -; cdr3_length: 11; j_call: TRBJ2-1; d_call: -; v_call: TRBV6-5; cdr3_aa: ASSFASFDEQF
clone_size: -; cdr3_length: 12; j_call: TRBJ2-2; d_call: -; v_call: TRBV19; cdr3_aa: ASSLSSSTGELF
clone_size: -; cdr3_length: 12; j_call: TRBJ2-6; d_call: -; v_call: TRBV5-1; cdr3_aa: ASPGDPGANVLT
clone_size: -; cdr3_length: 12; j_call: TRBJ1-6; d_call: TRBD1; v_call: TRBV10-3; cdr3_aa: AIATGTGNSPLH
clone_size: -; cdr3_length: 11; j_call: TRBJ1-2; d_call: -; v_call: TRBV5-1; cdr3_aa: ASSFTGFDGYT
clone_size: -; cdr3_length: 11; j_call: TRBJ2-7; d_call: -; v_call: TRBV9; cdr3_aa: ASSVEGLREQY
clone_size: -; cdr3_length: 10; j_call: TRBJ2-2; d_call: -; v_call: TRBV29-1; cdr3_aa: SARVATGELF